The clone carrying this TCR beta chain appeared a few times. The antigen remains undetermined. The CDR3 spans 14 residues. The ends were cut back, 1 base at V and 7 bases at J, with 11 bases in the middle. Germline CDR1 and CDR2: SGHNT and YYREEE (reference sequence). Sequencing used immunoSEQ multiplex PCR; TCRdb keeps in-frame clones, though not all of them. The profile shows roughly 76,000 clones, less than 85% of them singletons. This sample was taken from a study of radiotherapy plus CTLA-4 blockade in lung cancer. General study results and limits: After radiotherapy and ipilimumab, tumor-derived clones expanded in peripheral blood. Early blood T cell clone dynamics reportedly forecast response best, with interferon-beta.

It was focal radiation plus CTLA-4 blockade with ipilimumab that patients with chemo-refractory metastatic non-small-cell lung cancer received. This sequence was found in a human donor with non-small cell lung cancer whose response to radiotherapy plus ipilimumab could not be evaluated. The chain carries TRBV5-4 and TRBJ2-2; TRBD2 might be the D (6 bases). The specimen comprised peripheral blood, sampled from a patient treated with radiotherapy plus ipilimumab. CDR3 sequence (DNA): TGTGCCAGCAGCTTGCAGGGAGGTAGCGGGGAGCTGTTTTTT. Its translation: CASSLQGGSGELFF.